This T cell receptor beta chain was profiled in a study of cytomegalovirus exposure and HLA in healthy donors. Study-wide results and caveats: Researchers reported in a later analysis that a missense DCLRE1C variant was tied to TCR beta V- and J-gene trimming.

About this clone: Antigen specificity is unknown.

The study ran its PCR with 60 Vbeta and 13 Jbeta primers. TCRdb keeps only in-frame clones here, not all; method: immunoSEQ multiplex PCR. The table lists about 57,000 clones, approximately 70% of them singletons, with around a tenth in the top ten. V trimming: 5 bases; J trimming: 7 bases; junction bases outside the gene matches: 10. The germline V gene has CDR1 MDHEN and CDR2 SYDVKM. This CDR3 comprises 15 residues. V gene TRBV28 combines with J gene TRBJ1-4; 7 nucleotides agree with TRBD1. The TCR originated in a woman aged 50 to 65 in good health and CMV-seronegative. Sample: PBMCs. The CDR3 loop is CASSASQGTGEKLFF. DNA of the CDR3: TGTGCCAGCAGTGCCTCACAGGGGACGGGTGAAAAACTGTTTTTT.